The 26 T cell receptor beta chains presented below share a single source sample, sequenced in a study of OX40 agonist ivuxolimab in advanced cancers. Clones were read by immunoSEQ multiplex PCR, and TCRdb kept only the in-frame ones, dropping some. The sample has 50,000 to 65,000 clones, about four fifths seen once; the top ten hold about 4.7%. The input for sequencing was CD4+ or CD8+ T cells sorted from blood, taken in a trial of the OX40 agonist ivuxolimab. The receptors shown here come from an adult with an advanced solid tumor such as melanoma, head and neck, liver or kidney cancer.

CDR3 region: CASSLSGLAGRLGRGEQFF. The DNA for the CDR3 is TGTGCCAGCAGTTTATCGGGACTAGCGGGCCGCCTCGGTAGGGGGGAGCAGTTCTTC. The chain uses TRBV27 and TRBJ2-1; the match to TRBD2 covers 12 bases. From germline, CDR1 is MNHEY and CDR2 SMNVEV (reference sequence). V dropped 0 bases and J dropped 10; count of bases not matched to a gene: 16. The CDR3 consists of 19 residues.

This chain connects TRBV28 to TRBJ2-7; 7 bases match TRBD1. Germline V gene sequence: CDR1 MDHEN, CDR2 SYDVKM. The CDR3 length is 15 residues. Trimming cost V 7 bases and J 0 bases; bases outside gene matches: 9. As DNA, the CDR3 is TGTGCCAGCACTCGAAAGAGACAGGGCTCCTACGAGCAGTACTTC. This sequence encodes CASTRKRQGSYEQYF. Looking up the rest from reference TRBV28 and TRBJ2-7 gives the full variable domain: DVKVTQSSRYLVKRTGEKVFLECVQDMDHENMFWYRQDPGLGLRLIYFSYDVKMKEKGDIPEGYSVSREKKERFSLILESASTNQTSMYLCASTRKRQGSYEQYFGPGTRLTVT.

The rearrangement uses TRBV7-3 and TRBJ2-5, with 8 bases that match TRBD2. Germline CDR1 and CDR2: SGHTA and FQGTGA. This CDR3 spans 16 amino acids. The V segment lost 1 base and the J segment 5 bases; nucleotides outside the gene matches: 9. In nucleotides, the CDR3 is TGTGCCAGCAGCTTAAATCCGGGAGGGCCGGGGGAGACCCAGTACTTC. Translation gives CASSLNPGGPGETQYF.

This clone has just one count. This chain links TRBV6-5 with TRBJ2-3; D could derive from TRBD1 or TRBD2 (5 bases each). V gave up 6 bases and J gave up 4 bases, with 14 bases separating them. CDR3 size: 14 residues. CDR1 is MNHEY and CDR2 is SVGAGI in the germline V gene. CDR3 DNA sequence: TGTGCCAGCAGCCCTCTCCTGGGGGCAGATACGCAGTATTTT. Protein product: CASSPLLGADTQYF.

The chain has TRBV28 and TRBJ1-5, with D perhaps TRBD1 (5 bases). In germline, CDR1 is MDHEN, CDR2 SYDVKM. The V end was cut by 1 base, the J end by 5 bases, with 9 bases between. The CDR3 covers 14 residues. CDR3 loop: CASSLYQGHQPQHF. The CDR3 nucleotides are TGTGCCAGCAGTTTATACCAGGGTCATCAGCCCCAGCATTTT.

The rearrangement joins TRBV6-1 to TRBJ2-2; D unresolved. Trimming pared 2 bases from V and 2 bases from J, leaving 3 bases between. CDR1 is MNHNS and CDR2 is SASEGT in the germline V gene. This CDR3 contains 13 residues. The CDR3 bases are TGTGCCAGCAGTGAACCCAACACCGGGGAGCTGTTTTTT. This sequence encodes CASSEPNTGELFF.

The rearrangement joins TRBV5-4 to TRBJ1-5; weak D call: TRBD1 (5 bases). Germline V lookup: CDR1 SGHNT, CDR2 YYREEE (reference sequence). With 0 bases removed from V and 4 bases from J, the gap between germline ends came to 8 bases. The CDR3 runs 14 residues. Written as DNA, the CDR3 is TGTGCCAGCAGCTTGGCGGGGGATAATCAGCCCCAGCATTTT. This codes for CASSLAGDNQPQHF.

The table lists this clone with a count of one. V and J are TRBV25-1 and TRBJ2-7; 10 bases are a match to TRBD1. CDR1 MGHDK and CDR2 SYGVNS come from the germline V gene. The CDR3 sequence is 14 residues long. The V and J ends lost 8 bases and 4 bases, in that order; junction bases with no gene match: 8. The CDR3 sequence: CASSRQGAFYEQYF. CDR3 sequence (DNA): TGTGCCAGCTCCCGACAGGGGGCTTTTTACGAGCAGTACTTC.

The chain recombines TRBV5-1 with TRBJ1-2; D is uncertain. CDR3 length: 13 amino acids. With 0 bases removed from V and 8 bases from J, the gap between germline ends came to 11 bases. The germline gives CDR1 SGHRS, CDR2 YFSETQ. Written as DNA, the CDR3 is TGCGCCAGCAGCTTGGAAGCCCCGGTCGGCTACACCTTC. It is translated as CASSLEAPVGYTF.

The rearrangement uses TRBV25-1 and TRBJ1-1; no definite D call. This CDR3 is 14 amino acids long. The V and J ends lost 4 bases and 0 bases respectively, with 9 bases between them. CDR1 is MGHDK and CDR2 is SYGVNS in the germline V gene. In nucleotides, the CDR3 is TGTGCCAGCAGTGCGGCACAGTTGAACACTGAAGCTTTCTTT. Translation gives CASSAAQLNTEAFF.

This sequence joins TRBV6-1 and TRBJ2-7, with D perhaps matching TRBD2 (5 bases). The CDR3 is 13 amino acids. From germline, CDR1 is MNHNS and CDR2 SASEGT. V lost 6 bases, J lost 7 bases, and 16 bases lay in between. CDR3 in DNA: TGTGCCAGCAGGAAACTGTCCCCGGGGGAGCAGTACTTC. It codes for CASRKLSPGEQYF.

As DNA, the CDR3 is TGCGCCAGCACTTCTCTGAAGGACAGAGGCTATGGCTACACCTTC. It codes for CASTSLKDRGYGYTF. The chain joins TRBV10-2 to TRBJ1-2; D might be TRBD1 (6 bases). Trimming took off 7 bases at V and 4 bases at J, with 19 bases between the two ends. CDR3 length: 15 residues. Germline V gives CDR1 WSHSY, CDR2 SAAADI.

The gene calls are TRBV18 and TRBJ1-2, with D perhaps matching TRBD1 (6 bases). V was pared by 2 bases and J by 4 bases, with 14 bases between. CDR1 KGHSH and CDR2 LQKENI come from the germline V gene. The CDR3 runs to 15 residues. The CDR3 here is CASSPVEGEVYGYTF. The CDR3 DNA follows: TGTGCCAGCTCACCAGTGGAGGGGGAAGTCTATGGCTACACCTTC.

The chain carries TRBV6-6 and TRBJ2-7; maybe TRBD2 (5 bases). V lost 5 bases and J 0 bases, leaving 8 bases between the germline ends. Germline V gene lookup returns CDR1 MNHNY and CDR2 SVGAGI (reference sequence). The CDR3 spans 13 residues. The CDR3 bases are TGTGCCAGCAGTGAGGGCCTCTCCTACGAGCAGTACTTC. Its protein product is CASSEGLSYEQYF.

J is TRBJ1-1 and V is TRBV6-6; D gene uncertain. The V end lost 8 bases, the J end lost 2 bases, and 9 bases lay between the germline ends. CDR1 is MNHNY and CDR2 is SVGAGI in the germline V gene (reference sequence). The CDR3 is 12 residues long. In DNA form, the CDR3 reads TGTGCCAGCCCCCGTCATAACACTGAAGCTTTCTTT. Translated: CASPRHNTEAFF.

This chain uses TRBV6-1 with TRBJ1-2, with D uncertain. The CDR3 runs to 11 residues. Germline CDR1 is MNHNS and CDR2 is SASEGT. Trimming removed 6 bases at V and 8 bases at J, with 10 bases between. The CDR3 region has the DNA TGTGCCAGCAGAGGCCTGGGGGGCTACACCTTC. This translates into CASRGLGGYTF.

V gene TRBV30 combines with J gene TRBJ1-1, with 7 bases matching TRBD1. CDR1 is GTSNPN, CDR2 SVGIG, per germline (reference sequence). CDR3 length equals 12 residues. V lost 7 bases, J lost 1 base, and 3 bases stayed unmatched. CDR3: CASTGPNTEAFF. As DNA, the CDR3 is TGTGCCTCGACAGGGCCGAACACTGAAGCTTTCTTT. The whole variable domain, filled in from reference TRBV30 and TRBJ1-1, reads SQTIHQWPATLVQPVGSPLSLECTVEGTSNPNLYWYRQAAGRGLQLLFYSVGIGQISSEVPQNLSASRPQDRQFILSSKKLLLSDSGFYLCASTGPNTEAFFGQGTRLTVV.

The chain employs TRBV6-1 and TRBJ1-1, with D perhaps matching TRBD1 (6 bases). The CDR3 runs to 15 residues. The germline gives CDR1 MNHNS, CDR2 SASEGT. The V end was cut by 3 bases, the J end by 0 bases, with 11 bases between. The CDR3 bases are TGTGCCAGCAGTGACGCAGGGGCTATGAACACTGAAGCTTTCTTT. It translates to CASSDAGAMNTEAFF.

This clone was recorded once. Here the CDR3 reads CATSRDGRGYEQYF. The CDR3 DNA follows: TGTGCCACCAGCAGAGACGGGAGGGGATACGAGCAGTACTTC. The chain combines TRBV15 with TRBJ2-7; 8 nucleotides line up with TRBD2. Per the germline V gene, CDR1 is LNHNV and CDR2 is YYDKDF (reference sequence). The V segment lost 0 bases and the J segment 4 bases; nucleotides outside the gene matches: 2. The CDR3 runs 14 residues.

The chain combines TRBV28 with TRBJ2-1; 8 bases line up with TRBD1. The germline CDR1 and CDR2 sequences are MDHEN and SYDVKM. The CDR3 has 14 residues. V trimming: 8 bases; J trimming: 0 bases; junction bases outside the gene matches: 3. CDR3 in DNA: TGTGCCAGCGGAACAGGGGGCTCCTACAATGAGCAGTTCTTC. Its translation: CASGTGGSYNEQFF.

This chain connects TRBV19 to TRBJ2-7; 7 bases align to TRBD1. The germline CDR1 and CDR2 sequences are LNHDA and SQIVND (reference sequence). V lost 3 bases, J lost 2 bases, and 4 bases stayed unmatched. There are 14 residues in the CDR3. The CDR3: CASSIQGQPYEQYF. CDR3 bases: TGTGCCAGTAGTATTCAGGGACAGCCCTACGAGCAGTACTTC.

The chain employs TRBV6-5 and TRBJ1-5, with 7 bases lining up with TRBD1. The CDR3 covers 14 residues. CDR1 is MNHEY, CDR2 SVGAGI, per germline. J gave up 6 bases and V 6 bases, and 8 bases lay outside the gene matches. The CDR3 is CASSTGVSGQPQHF. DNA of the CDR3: TGTGCCAGCAGCACAGGGGTTTCGGGTCAGCCCCAGCATTTT.

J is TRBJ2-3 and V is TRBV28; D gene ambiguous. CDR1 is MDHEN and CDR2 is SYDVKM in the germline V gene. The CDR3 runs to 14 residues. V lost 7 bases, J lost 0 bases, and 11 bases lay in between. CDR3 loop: CASNPGGSTDTQYF. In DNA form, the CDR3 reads TGTGCCAGCAACCCAGGCGGTAGCACAGATACGCAGTATTTT.

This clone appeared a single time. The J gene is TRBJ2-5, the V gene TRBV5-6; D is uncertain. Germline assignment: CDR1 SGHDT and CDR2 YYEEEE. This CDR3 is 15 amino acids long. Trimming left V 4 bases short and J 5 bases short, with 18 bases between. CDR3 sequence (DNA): TGTGCCAGCAGCCCCGGACGGTTAGTCTGGGAGACCCAGTACTTC. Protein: CASSPGRLVWETQYF.

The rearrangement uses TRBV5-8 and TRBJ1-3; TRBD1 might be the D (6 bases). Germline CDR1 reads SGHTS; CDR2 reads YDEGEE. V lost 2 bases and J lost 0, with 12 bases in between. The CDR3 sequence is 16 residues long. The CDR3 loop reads CASSFGGSYSGNTIYF. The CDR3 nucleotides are TGTGCCAGCAGCTTCGGGGGCTCCTACTCTGGAAACACCATATATTTT.

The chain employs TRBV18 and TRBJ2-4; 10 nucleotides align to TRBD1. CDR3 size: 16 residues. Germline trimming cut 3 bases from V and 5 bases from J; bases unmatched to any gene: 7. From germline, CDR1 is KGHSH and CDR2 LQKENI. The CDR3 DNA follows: TGTGCCAGCTCACCGCTCCGGGACAGGGGACAAAACATTCAGTACTTC. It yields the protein CASSPLRDRGQNIQYF.